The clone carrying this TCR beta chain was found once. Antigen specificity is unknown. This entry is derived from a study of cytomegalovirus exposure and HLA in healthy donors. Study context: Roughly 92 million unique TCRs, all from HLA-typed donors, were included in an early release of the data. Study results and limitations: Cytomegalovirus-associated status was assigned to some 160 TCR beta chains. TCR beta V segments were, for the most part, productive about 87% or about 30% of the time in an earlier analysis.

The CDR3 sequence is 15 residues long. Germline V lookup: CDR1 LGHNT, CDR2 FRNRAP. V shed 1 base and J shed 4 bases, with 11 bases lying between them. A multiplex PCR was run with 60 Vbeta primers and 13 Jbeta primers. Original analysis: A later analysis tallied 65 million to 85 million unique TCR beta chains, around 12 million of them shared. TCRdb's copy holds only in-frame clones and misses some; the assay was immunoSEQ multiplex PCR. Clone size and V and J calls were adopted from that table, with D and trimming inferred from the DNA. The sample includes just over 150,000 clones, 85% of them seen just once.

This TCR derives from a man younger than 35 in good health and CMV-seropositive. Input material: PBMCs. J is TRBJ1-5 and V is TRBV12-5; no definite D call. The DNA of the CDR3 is TGTGCTAGTGGTTTGGGACTGACGGGGAATCAGCCCCAGCATTTT. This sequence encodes CASGLGLTGNQPQHF.